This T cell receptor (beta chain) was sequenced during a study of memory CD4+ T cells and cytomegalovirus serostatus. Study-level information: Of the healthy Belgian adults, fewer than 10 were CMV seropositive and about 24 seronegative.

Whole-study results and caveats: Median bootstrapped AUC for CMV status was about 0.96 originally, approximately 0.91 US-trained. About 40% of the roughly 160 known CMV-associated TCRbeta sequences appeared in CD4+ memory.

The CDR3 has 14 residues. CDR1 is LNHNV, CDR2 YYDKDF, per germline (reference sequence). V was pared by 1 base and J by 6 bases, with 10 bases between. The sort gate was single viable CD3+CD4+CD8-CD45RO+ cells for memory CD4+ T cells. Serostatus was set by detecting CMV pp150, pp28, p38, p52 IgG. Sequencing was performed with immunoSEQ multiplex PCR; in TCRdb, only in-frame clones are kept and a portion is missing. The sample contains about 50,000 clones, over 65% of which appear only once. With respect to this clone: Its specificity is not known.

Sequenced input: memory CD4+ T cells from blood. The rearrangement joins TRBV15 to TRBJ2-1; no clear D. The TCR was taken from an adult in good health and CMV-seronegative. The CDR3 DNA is TGTGCCACCAGCAGAGGATCCACGGGCAATGAGCAGTTCTTC. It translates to CATSRGSTGNEQFF. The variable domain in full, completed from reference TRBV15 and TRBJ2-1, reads DAMVIQNPRYQVTQFGKPVTLSCSQTLNHNVMYWYQQKSSQAPKLLFHYYDKDFNNEADTPDNFQSRRPNTSFCFLDIRSPGLGDTAMYLCATSRGSTGNEQFFGPGTRLTVL.